Listed here is a single TCR beta chain. Its antigen remains unknown. The record originates from a study of vaccination and CD4 T cells after COVID-19. Treatment described: approximately nine-day PBMC culture with coronavirus spike peptide pools or control peptides (ViraFEST assay). Cultured CD4+ T cell DNA underwent sequencing with the Oncomine TCR Beta short-read assay. It was cultured CD4+ T cells from which genomic DNA was extracted. TCRdb independently ran MiXCR on the PCR reads; one entry per CDR3 protein. In the table there are about 11,000 distinct CDR3 sequences, around 58% of which are singletons. There are 16 residues in the CDR3. Germline trimming cut 5 bases from V and 0 bases from J; bases unmatched to any gene: 9. Germline CDR1 SGHAT, CDR2 FQNNGV.

The chain has TRBV11-2 and TRBJ2-7; 8 positions match TRBD2. This TCR was sampled from a human donor who had recovered from COVID-19. The sample was CD4+ T cells from blood, cultured in vitro. The CDR3 region has the DNA TGTGCCAGCAGCCGAAATGTAGCGGGAAGCTCCTACGAGCAGTACTTC. This sequence encodes CASSRNVAGSSYEQYF.